The entry below describes one T cell receptor beta chain. Its antigen has not been determined. Base qualities are missing; no much larger clone stands one base away. The sample is drawn from a study of blood T cell repertoires in COVID-19 (dated by TCRdb to the early 2020s). Some background on the complete study: Samples from collaborators originated in the United States, Italy and Spain and spanned both the acute and convalescent phases of COVID-19. The material from the prospective study consisted of cDNA or gDNA derived from T cells, B-cell-depleted T cells, or PBMCs. The dataset comprised deeply sampled blood TCRbeta repertoires from subjects exposed to, actively infected with, or recovered from COVID-19. The repertoires were released in a freely available public database intended as a resource for research on the immune response to SARS-CoV-2. Samples came from the ongoing ImmuneRACE study (first 160 participants) plus 1,254 subjects from 6 global collaborators. The sample metadata nearly always contained a de-identified subject ID, COVID-19 status, age in years and sex. HLA class I and class II types, where available, came from metadata supplied by the sample provider rather than from assay-based typing.

Beyond this particular receptor, the publication reports: Clinical and demographic metadata were provided uncurated, with the amount varying by source and participant.

Enrolling through a virtual design, the prospective study's participants ranged in age from roughly 18 to 89 years and lived across some 23 United States geographic areas. In the prospective study, cohorts were assigned on the basis of participant-reported clinical history obtained from a screening survey and a study questionnaire. Each participant in the prospective study had whole blood, serum and a nasopharyngeal or oropharyngeal swab collected by mobile phlebotomists. Participants in the prospective study had the option to provide additional blood draws and questionnaires over a roughly two-month period. Prospective study blood samples were shipped either frozen or at room temperature before DNA extraction. TCRbeta CDR3 regions were amplified from genomic DNA by means of the immunoSEQ Assay, a bias-controlled multiplex PCR. In the original analysis: Nucleated cell counts per sample were estimated from amplification of reference gene primers within the assay. Sequence reads were collapsed and filtered to measure the absolute abundance of every unique TCRbeta CDR3 rearrangement. For each sample, productive Simpson clonality was calculated as the square root of Simpson's diversity index over productive rearrangements. The clones in this table, taken by TCRdb from immuneACCESS, are in-frame only. Not every clone is retained; where verified, under half of the shortfall comes from an unresolved V gene, and the cause of the rest is unknown. Clonal size and the V and J genes are those of that table, whereas D and trimming came from the DNA. The sample table contains roughly 430,000 clones; only one count was recorded for around 90% of them. The top ten clonotypes cover roughly 2% of the sample.

Via the germline V gene, CDR1 is MNHNS and CDR2 SASEGT. The CDR3 numbers 15 residues from cysteine through phenylalanine. Only CDR3 DNA is held: 45 bases, read in frame from base 1. V is trimmed back by 2 bases and J by 6 bases, and the junction contains 5 bases that no gene match accounts for. The sequencing sample was made of PBMCs or T cells enriched from blood (not recorded which). The chain employs TRBV6-1 and TRBJ1-4, with TRBD1 identical over 8 junction bases. This receptor was obtained from a woman in her forties with acute COVID-19. Read as DNA, the sequence is TGTGCCAGCAGTGAACTTGGACAGGGCTATGAAAAACTGTTTTTT. It translates to CASSELGQGYEKLFF.